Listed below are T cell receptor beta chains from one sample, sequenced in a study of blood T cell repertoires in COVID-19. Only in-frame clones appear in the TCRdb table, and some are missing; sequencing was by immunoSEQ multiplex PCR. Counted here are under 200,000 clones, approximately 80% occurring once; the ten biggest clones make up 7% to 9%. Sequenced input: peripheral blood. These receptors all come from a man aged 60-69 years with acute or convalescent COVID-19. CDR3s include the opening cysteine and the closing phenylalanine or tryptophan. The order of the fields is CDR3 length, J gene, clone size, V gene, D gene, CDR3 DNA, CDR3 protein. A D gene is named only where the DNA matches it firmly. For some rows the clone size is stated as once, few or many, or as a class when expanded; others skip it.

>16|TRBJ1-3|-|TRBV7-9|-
TGTGCCAGCAGCTTAGTCCCGGGACAATCTGGAAACACCATATATTTT
CASSLVPGQSGNTIYF
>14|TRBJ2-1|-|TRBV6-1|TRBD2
TGTGCCAGCAGTGACAACGGGGGGGCGAATGAGCAGTTCTTC
CASSDNGGANEQFF
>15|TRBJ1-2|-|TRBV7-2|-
TGTGCCAGCAGCTTAAGGTTAGCAGGGCCATATGGCTACACCTTC
CASSLRLAGPYGYTF
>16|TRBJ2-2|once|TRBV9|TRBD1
TGTGCCAGCAGCCTCACCGGGACAGGGGGCACCGGGGAGCTGTTTTTT
CASSLTGTGGTGELFF
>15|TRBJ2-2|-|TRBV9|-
TGTGCCAGCAGCGTTGGAGGAATGAACACCGGGGAGCTGTTTTTT
CASSVGGMNTGELFF
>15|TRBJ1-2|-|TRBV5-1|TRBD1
TGCGCCAGCAGCTTGGAGGACAGGGCGAACTATGGCTACACCTTC
CASSLEDRANYGYTF
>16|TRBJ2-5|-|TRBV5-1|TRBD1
TGCGCCAGCGCACTGGCCGGGGCAGGGGGACAAGAGACCCAGTACTTC
CASALAGAGGQETQYF
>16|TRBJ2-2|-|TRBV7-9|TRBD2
TGTGCCAGCAGCTTAGAGTGGACTAGGTTTTCCGGGGAGCTGTTTTTT
CASSLEWTRFSGELFF
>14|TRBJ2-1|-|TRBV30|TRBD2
TGTGCCTGGGGAAGCGGGGGGGCCTACAATGAGCAGTTCTTC
CAWGSGGAYNEQFF
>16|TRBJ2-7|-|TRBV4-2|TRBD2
TGTGCCAGCAGCCACCGCGGGGTAGCGGGGGGACACGAGCAGTACTTC
CASSHRGVAGGHEQYF
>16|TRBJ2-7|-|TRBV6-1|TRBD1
TGTGCCAGCAGTGACTTTCAACGGGACAGAACCTACGAGCAGTACTTC
CASSDFQRDRTYEQYF
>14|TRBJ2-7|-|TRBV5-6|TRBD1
TGTGCCAGCTTGAAGACAGGGGCGGGGTACGAGCAGTACTTC
CASLKTGAGYEQYF